A selection of T cell receptor beta chains follows, all from one sample in a study of blood T cell repertoires in COVID-19. Assay used: immunoSEQ multiplex PCR; TCRdb lists only in-frame clones, some missing. Altogether approximately 150,000 clones are present, 80% to 90% being singletons, with the ten largest covering roughly 18%. Sequencing was done on a sample of peripheral blood. Receptors were obtained from a woman in her sixties or seventies who had recovered from COVID-19. Both conserved end residues are part of each CDR3. D genes are given only for firm matches. Expanded clones get a size class; other rows say once, few or many, or leave the size out.

J: TRBJ2-5; V: TRBV18; D: -; size: -; DNA: TGTGCCAGCTCACCACAGGGGCAAGAGACCCAGTACTTC; CDR3: CASSPQGQETQYF
J: TRBJ2-7; V: TRBV15; D: -; size: once; DNA: TGTGCCACCAGCAGAGAACCCGGGAGAGGCTACGAGCAGTACTTC; CDR3: CATSREPGRGYEQYF
J: TRBJ2-2; V: TRBV7-9; D: -; size: -; DNA: TGTGCCAGCAGCCAACAGGACCCAAGGACCGGGGAGCTGTTTTTT; CDR3: CASSQQDPRTGELFF
J: TRBJ1-4; V: TRBV27; D: -; size: -; DNA: TGTGCCAGCGGTAGTGGAGGGGCAGACTATGAAAAACTGTTTTTT; CDR3: CASGSGGADYEKLFF
J: TRBJ1-2; V: TRBV3-1/TRBV3-2; D: -; size: -; DNA: TGTGCCAGCAGCCAAGTGGGGACTGGGGCGGGCTACACCTTC; CDR3: CASSQVGTGAGYTF
J: TRBJ2-5; V: TRBV10-3; D: TRBD2; size: -; DNA: TGTGCCTCCGGGGGGAACCAAGAGACCCAGTACTTC; CDR3: CASGGNQETQYF
J: TRBJ2-1; V: TRBV7-9; D: -; size: -; DNA: TGTGCCAGCAGCTTAGGCGGGCTAGCCGGCGGTGAGCAGTTCTTC; CDR3: CASSLGGLAGGEQFF
J: TRBJ1-3; V: TRBV15; D: -; size: -; DNA: TGTGCCACCAGCAGAGATCGAGGGTGGAACACCATATATTTT; CDR3: CATSRDRGWNTIYF
J: TRBJ2-3; V: TRBV12-3/TRBV12-4; D: -; size: -; DNA: TGTGCCAGCAGCCCCTCAGGGGATACGCAGTATTTT; CDR3: CASSPSGDTQYF
J: TRBJ2-1; V: TRBV6-5; D: TRBD2; size: -; DNA: TGTGCCAGCACTGGGAGGGCAGGGTACAATGAGCAGTTCTTC; CDR3: CASTGRAGYNEQFF
J: TRBJ1-2; V: TRBV30; D: TRBD1; size: -; DNA: TGTGCCTGGGCCGACAGGGGGATCGGCTACACCTTC; CDR3: CAWADRGIGYTF
J: TRBJ1-3; V: TRBV7-2; D: -; size: -; DNA: TGTGCCAGCAGCCCAGGCGGGAACGGAAACACCATATATTTT; CDR3: CASSPGGNGNTIYF
J: TRBJ2-1; V: TRBV7-2; D: -; size: -; DNA: TGTGCCAGCAGCCCAAGGGGGACGGAGATATACAATGAGCAGTTCTTC; CDR3: CASSPRGTEIYNEQFF
J: TRBJ2-5; V: TRBV9; D: -; size: -; DNA: TGTGCCAGCAGCGTAGTGGAGGAGACCCAGTACTTC; CDR3: CASSVVEETQYF
J: TRBJ2-3; V: TRBV15; D: TRBD2; size: -; DNA: TGTGCCACCAGCAGAGACCCACTAGCGGGAGTAACAGATACGCAGTATTTT; CDR3: CATSRDPLAGVTDTQYF
J: TRBJ1-4; V: TRBV28; D: TRBD1; size: -; DNA: TGTGCCAGCCACGGACAGGGGGCTTCTGGAAAACTGTTTTTT; CDR3: CASHGQGASGKLFF
J: TRBJ2-4; V: TRBV28; D: -; size: -; DNA: TGTGCCAGCAGTCCCGGACAGAACAAAAACATTCAGTACTTC; CDR3: CASSPGQNKNIQYF
J: TRBJ2-1; V: TRBV4-1; D: -; size: -; DNA: TGCGCCAGCAGCCAAGGTTTGGCGGGGATCTACAATGAGCAGTTCTTC; CDR3: CASSQGLAGIYNEQFF
J: TRBJ1-2; V: TRBV19; D: -; size: -; DNA: TGTGCCAGTAAATTTGACAAGGCTAACTATGGCTACACCTTC; CDR3: CASKFDKANYGYTF
J: TRBJ2-7; V: TRBV3-1/TRBV3-2; D: TRBD2; size: few; DNA: TGTGCCAGCAGCCTGGGGCTAGCGGGTGAGCAGTACTTC; CDR3: CASSLGLAGEQYF
J: TRBJ2-3; V: TRBV18; D: -; size: -; DNA: TGTGCCAGCTCACCACCCGGGAGAAGCACAGATACGCAGTATTTT; CDR3: CASSPPGRSTDTQYF
J: TRBJ1-3; V: TRBV10-3; D: -; size: few; DNA: TGTGCCATCAGACAAAGGACAAAAACCCCTGGAAACACCATATATTTT; CDR3: CAIRQRTKTPGNTIYF
J: TRBJ1-1; V: TRBV5-1; D: -; size: -; DNA: TGCGCCAGCAGCGTGGGGGCAGGGTTGGGCACTGAAGCTTTCTTT; CDR3: CASSVGAGLGTEAFF
J: TRBJ1-5; V: TRBV19; D: TRBD1; size: -; DNA: TGTGCCAGTGAGAACCGACAGGGTTGGGATCAGCCCCAGCATTTT; CDR3: CASENRQGWDQPQHF
J: TRBJ1-2; V: TRBV29-1; D: TRBD1; size: -; DNA: TGCAGCGTGCCAGGGACAGGCTATGGCTACACCTTC; CDR3: CSVPGTGYGYTF
J: TRBJ2-3; V: TRBV20-1; D: -; size: -; DNA: TGCAGTGCTAGTAAGTTAGCGGTTAGCACAGATACGCAGTATTTT; CDR3: CSASKLAVSTDTQYF
J: TRBJ2-1; V: TRBV6-5; D: TRBD1; size: -; DNA: TGTGCCACCAGCCTTGACAGGGGATTAAGTGAGCAGTTCTTC; CDR3: CATSLDRGLSEQFF
J: TRBJ2-1; V: TRBV7-7; D: TRBD2; size: -; DNA: TGTGCTAGCAGCCCCGGGACTAGCGGGGGGCCTACTTTACTGAGCTCCTACAATGAGCAGTTCTTC; CDR3: CASSPGTSGGPTLLSSYNEQFF
J: TRBJ2-1; V: TRBV19; D: TRBD1; size: -; DNA: TGTGCCAGTAAACTACAGGGGAAGGACAATGAGCAGTTCTTC; CDR3: CASKLQGKDNEQFF
J: TRBJ2-5; V: TRBV7-3; D: TRBD2; size: -; DNA: TGTGCCAGCAGCCAAACTAGCGGAGAGACCCAGTACTTC; CDR3: CASSQTSGETQYF
J: TRBJ1-1; V: TRBV29-1; D: -; size: -; DNA: TGCAGCGTCCAGGGCAGGGTGAACACTGAAGCTTTCTTT; CDR3: CSVQGRVNTEAFF
J: TRBJ2-5; V: TRBV9; D: TRBD2; size: -; DNA: TGTGCCAGCAGCGCTGGAGCTAGCGGGGGAGAAGAGACCCAGTACTTC; CDR3: CASSAGASGGEETQYF
J: TRBJ1-5; V: TRBV27; D: TRBD1; size: -; DNA: TGTGCCAGCAGTTTAAAGGGACAGGGCAATCAGCCCCAGCATTTT; CDR3: CASSLKGQGNQPQHF
J: TRBJ2-2; V: TRBV9; D: -; size: many; DNA: TGTGCCAGCAGCGTAGGACATGGGTGGTTACCGAACACCGGGGAGCTGTTTTTT; CDR3: CASSVGHGWLPNTGELFF
J: TRBJ1-5; V: TRBV7-9; D: TRBD1; size: -; DNA: TGTGCCAGCAGCTCATCGACAGGGGACAATCAGCCCCAGCATTTT; CDR3: CASSSSTGDNQPQHF
J: TRBJ2-5; V: TRBV19; D: -; size: -; DNA: TGTGCCAGTAGTACCGGGACCGTGGAGGGCGAGACCCAGTACTTC; CDR3: CASSTGTVEGETQYF
J: TRBJ2-1; V: TRBV28; D: -; size: -; DNA: TGTGCCAGCAGCCGTCCGGGGAGCTCCTACAATGAGCAGTTCTTC; CDR3: CASSRPGSSYNEQFF
J: TRBJ1-4; V: TRBV27; D: TRBD1; size: -; DNA: TGTGCCAGCAGTCCCCAGGGACAGGCGAGGGATAATGAAAAACTGTTTTTT; CDR3: CASSPQGQARDNEKLFF
J: TRBJ1-1; V: TRBV30; D: TRBD1; size: -; DNA: TGTGCCTGGAGCCCTGGACAGGTGAACACTGAAGCTTTCTTT; CDR3: CAWSPGQVNTEAFF
J: TRBJ1-2; V: TRBV6-1; D: -; size: -; DNA: TGTGCCAGCAGTGAACGGCAGGGGCTCCACTATGGCTACACCTTC; CDR3: CASSERQGLHYGYTF
J: TRBJ1-1; V: TRBV15; D: TRBD1; size: -; DNA: TGTGCCACCAGCAGAGGGGGGACAGGGAACACTGAAGCTTTCTTT; CDR3: CATSRGGTGNTEAFF
J: TRBJ1-1; V: TRBV27; D: -; size: -; DNA: TGTGCCAGCAGTTTTGGGGCCGGGGGAGCTTTCTTT; CDR3: CASSFGAGGAFF
J: TRBJ1-5; V: TRBV12-3/TRBV12-4; D: -; size: -; DNA: TGTGCCAGCAGGGACTATAGCAATCAGCCCCAGCATTTT; CDR3: CASRDYSNQPQHF
J: TRBJ1-2; V: TRBV12-3/TRBV12-4; D: TRBD1; size: -; DNA: TGTGCCAGCAAACCTGACAGGGGCAATGGCTACACCTTC; CDR3: CASKPDRGNGYTF
J: TRBJ2-5; V: TRBV6-2/TRBV6-3; D: TRBD2; size: -; DNA: TGTGCCAGCAGTTACCGGACTAGCGGGGCCGGTGGGAGCGAGACCCAGTACTTC; CDR3: CASSYRTSGAGGSETQYF
J: TRBJ1-2; V: TRBV5-6; D: -; size: -; DNA: TGTGCCAGCAGCTTGGCGGTATCCTATGGCTACACCTTC; CDR3: CASSLAVSYGYTF
J: TRBJ2-7; V: TRBV2; D: -; size: -; DNA: TGTGCCAGCAGGGGGGCCGACGAGCAGTACTTC; CDR3: CASRGADEQYF
J: TRBJ2-3; V: TRBV19; D: -; size: -; DNA: TGTGCCAGTAGTATAGATTGGGGGCTAGCAAGAACGCAGTATTTT; CDR3: CASSIDWGLARTQYF
J: TRBJ2-3; V: TRBV4-2; D: TRBD2; size: once; DNA: TGTGCCAGCAGCCAAGAGGGAGCGGGGGACCACACAGATACGCAGTATTTT; CDR3: CASSQEGAGDHTDTQYF